This is a list of T cell receptor beta chains from one sample in a study of regulatory T cells in long-lasting Graves disease. TCRdb processed the multiplex PCR reads anew with MiXCR; each CDR3 protein has one entry. The sample carries approximately 560,000 distinct CDR3 sequences, roughly 16% recorded once. The same sample was also used in a study of T cells in Graves' hyperthyroidism and ophthalmopathy.

The sequenced sample was peripheral blood mononuclear cells (PBMCs), obtained at new diagnosis, from a patient treated with antithyroid drugs. Source of these receptors: a young man with Graves disease. CDR3s include the opening cysteine and the closing phenylalanine or tryptophan. Each record gives: D gene, clone size, J gene, V gene, CDR3 protein, CDR3 DNA. A D gene is named only where the DNA matches it firmly. Rows may omit the clone size; those that give it use once, few, many or a size class.

TRBD2,many,TRBJ2-7,TRBV29-1,CSIGPSSGRAGEQYF,TGCAGCATTGGTCCGTCGAGCGGGAGGGCCGGCGAGCAGTACTTC
NA,few,TRBJ2-1,TRBV19,CASSSDRALLGEQFF,TGTGCCAGTAGTTCCGACCGGGCCCTCTTGGGGGAGCAGTTCTTC
TRBD1,many,TRBJ1-1,TRBV28,CASIPRPDRENTEAFF,TGTGCCAGCATTCCCCGGCCGGACAGGGAGAACACTGAAGCTTTCTTT
NA,many,TRBJ1-3,TRBV13,CASSFSLTGNTIYF,TGTGCCAGCAGCTTTAGCCTGACGGGAAACACCATATATTTT
NA,few,TRBJ2-7,TRBV5-5,CASSLAADETYEQYF,TGTGCCAGCAGCTTGGCGGCAGACGAGACCTACGAGCAGTACTTC
TRBD2,many,TRBJ2-3,TRBV28,CASSLGLAEDTQYF,TGTGCCAGCAGTCTAGGACTAGCCGAAGATACGCAGTATTTT
NA,NA,TRBJ2-7,TRBV4-2,CASSPRGGQGEQYF,TGTGCCAGCAGCCCCCGGGGCGGGCAAGGCGAGCAGTACTTC
NA,NA,TRBJ1-6,TRBV28,CAGSPLWADNSPLHF,TGTGCCGGCAGCCCCCTGTGGGCAGATAATTCACCCCTCCACTTT
NA,NA,TRBJ2-7,TRBV29-1,CSVRSAGSYEQYF,TGCAGCGTGCGGTCGGCCGGCTCCTACGAGCAGTACTTC
NA,few,TRBJ2-1,TRBV9,CASSGLALNNEQFF,TGTGCCAGCAGCGGTCTAGCGTTAAACAATGAGCAGTTCTTC
TRBD2,few,TRBJ2-7,TRBV28,CASSPGEREMDEQYF,TGTGCCAGCAGCCCCGGGGAGCGGGAGATGGACGAGCAGTACTTC
NA,few,TRBJ1-5,TRBV19,CASSIHRTGSLSNQPQHF,TGTGCCAGTAGTATCCACAGGACTGGGAGTTTGAGCAATCAGCCCCAGCATTTT
NA,many,TRBJ2-5,TRBV10-2,CASRKPGPQETQYF,TGCGCCAGCAGGAAGCCAGGGCCTCAAGAGACCCAGTACTTC
NA,many,TRBJ2-2,TRBV30,CAWRVPSPLAWELFF,TGTGCCTGGAGGGTGCCTTCCCCTCTGGCCTGGGAGCTGTTTTTT
NA,few,TRBJ1-2,TRBV3-1,CASSYPGADYGYTF,TGTGCCAGCAGCTACCCGGGTGCGGACTATGGCTACACCTTC
NA,many,TRBJ2-1,TRBV29-1,CSTKRPTYNEQFF,TGCAGCACCAAGCGGCCTACCTACAATGAGCAGTTCTTC
TRBD2,NA,TRBJ2-5,TRBV3-1,CASSQGWAGGSETQYF,TGTGCCAGCAGCCAGGGGTGGGCGGGAGGTAGTGAGACCCAGTACTTC
NA,few,TRBJ2-3,TRBV28,CASSIALYTDTQYF,TGTGCCAGCAGTATAGCACTTTACACAGATACGCAGTATTTT
NA,NA,TRBJ1-4,TRBV30,CAWMRAREGEKLFF,TGTGCCTGGATGCGGGCCAGGGAGGGGGAAAAACTGTTTTTT
NA,few,TRBJ1-2,TRBV20-1,CSARGDRPGDTF,TGCAGTGCTAGAGGGGATAGGCCGGGAGACACCTTC
TRBD1,many,TRBJ2-7,TRBV29-1,CSVGQGAREQYF,TGCAGCGTTGGGCAGGGGGCTCGTGAGCAGTACTTC
NA,many,TRBJ2-3,TRBV20-1,CSARLASTDTQYF,TGCAGTGCTAGACTAGCTAGCACAGATACGCAGTATTTT
NA,many,TRBJ2-3,TRBV2,CASSRIGTDTQYF,TGTGCCAGCAGTAGAATAGGCACAGATACGCAGTATTTT
NA,many,TRBJ2-7,TRBV3-1,CASSQDQWEQYF,TGTGCCAGCAGCCAAGATCAGTGGGAGCAGTACTTC